This T cell receptor (beta chain) was retrieved from a study of neurological immune-mediated disorders. TCRdb reanalysed the 5' RACE reads using MiXCR and keeps one entry per CDR3 protein. The top ten clones hold 6.6% of a sample with about 36,000 distinct CDR3 sequences, over 9% of them seen once. Study results and caveats: HTLV-1-associated myelopathy had the most TCR clonal expansion, whereas multiple sclerosis had the least (lower than in healthy controls).

This clonotype was seen at least ten times. Its target is not known. The ends were cut back, 5 bases at V and 2 bases at J, with 12 bases in the middle. Germline CDR1 is SGHTA and CDR2 is FQGNSA. CDR3 length: 15 residues. The gene calls are TRBV7-2 and TRBJ1-4; a weak D match, TRBD1 (5 bases). This TCR was recovered from a young woman with HTLV-1-associated myelopathy (HAM/TSP). The sample comprised PBMCs. The CDR3 region has the DNA TGTGCCAGCAGCCCATCAGGGAGTACTAATGAAAAACTGTTTTTT. This codes for CASSPSGSTNEKLFF.